This T cell receptor beta chain was retrieved from a study of T cell responses to AZD1222 COVID-19 vaccine. Points from the study as a whole: Baseline antibody screening turned up just a handful of seropositive AZD1222 recipients. White British donors predominated, females outnumbered males, and clonal diversity was possibly underestimated. It was only after the peak T cell response that any repertoires were sampled. The CD4 TCRs associated with vaccination extended across spike and predominated at 160-218 and 743-854.

For this clone: The antigen is unknown.

Per the germline V gene, CDR1 is LNHNV and CDR2 is YYDKDF (reference sequence). This CDR3 region has 14 residues. After removal of 3 bases from V and 4 bases from J, the junction contained 3 bases not matched to a gene. Data came from immunoSEQ multiplex PCR; TCRdb stores just in-frame clones and leaves some out. The sample has roughly 250,000 clones; approximately 95% are singletons. The source is an adult in good health. Sample: peripheral blood, taken on day 0 of AZD1222 vaccination. The chain has TRBV15 and TRBJ1-3; the match to TRBD1 covers 7 bases. CDR3 nucleotides: TGTGCCACCAGCAGTAGGGGGCGGGGAAACACCATATATTTT. This codes for CATSSRGRGNTIYF. Complete variable domain (other parts from reference TRBV15 and TRBJ1-3): DAMVIQNPRYQVTQFGKPVTLSCSQTLNHNVMYWYQQKSSQAPKLLFHYYDKDFNNEADTPDNFQSRRPNTSFCFLDIRSPGLGDTAMYLCATSSRGRGNTIYFGEGSWLTVV.